This entry lists 25 T cell receptor beta chains sequenced from one sample in a study of persistence of HIV-infected CD4 T cells. This nonspecific control used anti-CD3/anti-CD28 bead stimulation of CD4+ T cells. Sorting of responding CD4+ T cells relied on upregulated CD40 ligand together with CD69. The libraries were made with immunoSEQ version 4 in survey mode. Data came from immunoSEQ multiplex PCR; TCRdb stores just in-frame clones and leaves some out. The sample holds about 46,000 clones, about 87% seen once. Their target antigens are unknown. Specimen: CD4+ T cells sorted from PBMCs after approximately 18-hour stimulation, collected from a patient who received antiretroviral therapy. These TCRs come from an adult woman with HIV who was CMV-seropositive.

This clone has only a few counts. The rearrangement links TRBV13 to TRBJ2-5; 7 positions agree with TRBD2. V was clipped by 4 bases and J by 5 bases; unmatched bases: 13. The CDR3 runs to 16 residues. Germline CDR1 is PRHDT and CDR2 is FYEKMQ (reference sequence). CDR3 sequence (DNA): TGTGCCAGCAGCTCCATAGCGGGTACGCCCGGGGAGACCCAGTACTTC. It specifies CASSSIAGTPGETQYF.

This chain uses TRBV7-2 with TRBJ1-1; D is ambiguous. This CDR3 contains 14 residues. Germline V gene data show CDR1 as SGHTA and CDR2 as FQGNSA. The ends were cut back, 5 bases at V and 1 base at J, with 11 bases in the middle. CDR3 bases: TGTGCCAGCAGCCTATACCAACAGAACACTGAAGCTTTCTTT. Residues: CASSLYQQNTEAFF.

The chain couples TRBV6-5 to TRBJ1-1; TRBD1 might be the D (6 bases). Germline CDR1 MNHEY, CDR2 SVGAGI. This CDR3 has 15 residues. Trimming removed 6 bases at V and 0 bases at J, with 14 bases between. CDR3 region: CASSRTGSMNTEAFF. The DNA for the CDR3 is TGTGCCAGCAGCCGTACAGGGAGCATGAACACTGAAGCTTTCTTT.

The rearrangement links TRBV24-1 to TRBJ2-1; 7 nucleotides match TRBD1. This CDR3 has 13 amino acids. The germline V gene has CDR1 KGHDR and CDR2 SFDVKD. With V trimmed by 3 bases and J by 10 bases, 5 bases remained unmatched. CDR3 sequence: CATSDPNRGEQFF. In DNA, the CDR3 is TGTGCCACCAGTGATCCAAACAGGGGCGAGCAGTTCTTC.

The V call is TRBV12-3 or TRBV12-4, the J call TRBJ2-7; D unclear. CDR3 length equals 13 residues. V was cut by 8 bases and J by 5 bases, with 16 bases left in between. CDR3 loop: CASAYGGVDEQYF. CDR3 nucleotide sequence: TGTGCCAGCGCCTACGGTGGGGTGGACGAGCAGTACTTC.

V gene TRBV7-2 combines with J gene TRBJ2-1; tentative D call: TRBD1 (6 bases). Germline V CDR1 and CDR2: SGHTA, FQGNSA. The V gene lost 0 bases and the J gene lost 1 base, with 10 bases spanning the gap. This CDR3 comprises 16 residues. The DNA for the CDR3 is TGTGCCAGCAGCTTAGCCTCGACAGGATCCTACAATGAGCAGTTCTTC. It yields the protein CASSLASTGSYNEQFF.

The J gene is TRBJ1-4, the V gene TRBV18; the match to TRBD1 covers 7 bases. The trim removed 3 bases at V and 0 bases at J, leaving 10 bases unmatched. Germline CDR1 reads KGHSH; CDR2 reads LQKENI. This CDR3 is 18 amino acids long. The CDR3 sequence: CASSPVNRGLATNEKLFF. CDR3 in DNA: TGTGCCAGCTCACCGGTCAACAGGGGACTTGCAACTAATGAAAAACTGTTTTTT.

This clone has more than one count but fewer than ten. V gene TRBV27 combines with J gene TRBJ2-1, with 9 positions matching TRBD2. V dropped 4 bases and J dropped 8; count of bases not matched to a gene: 18. The CDR3 has 18 amino acids. Germline V gene sequence: CDR1 MNHEY, CDR2 SMNVEV (reference sequence). The CDR3 DNA reads TGTGCCAGCAGTTCGAGGGGACTAGCCAATCGAGTTGTGGATGAGCAGTTCTTC. Protein: CASSSRGLANRVVDEQFF.

The CDR3 reads CASSYSWDRGVYGYTF. The CDR3 nucleotides read TGTGCCAGCAGTTACTCTTGGGACAGAGGTGTCTATGGCTACACCTTC. V and J are TRBV6-5 and TRBJ1-2; 7 bases line up with TRBD1. Germline-derived CDR1 and CDR2 are MNHEY and SVGAGI. CDR3 length equals 16 residues. J gave up 4 bases and V 0 bases, and 8 bases lay outside the gene matches.

This clone was seen just once. The chain joins TRBV30 to TRBJ1-6, with TRBD1 matching 7 bases. Germline V gene data show CDR1 as GTSNPN and CDR2 as SVGIG (reference sequence). The CDR3 totals 15 residues. V was clipped by 1 base and J by 6 bases; unmatched bases: 6. CDR3: CAWSGGQLFNSPLHF. In DNA, the CDR3 is TGTGCCTGGAGTGGGGGACAGCTCTTTAATTCACCCCTCCACTTT.

This clone occurred once. This sequence joins TRBV6-5 and TRBJ2-2; 8 nucleotides align to TRBD2. Trimming at V came to 11 bases and at J to 0 bases, leaving 8 bases not matched to a gene. The CDR3 spans 15 residues. The germline V gene encodes CDR1 MNHEY and CDR2 SVGAGI. The chain's CDR3 is CAGRFGGANTGELFF. The CDR3 nucleotides are TGTGCCGGTCGTTTCGGGGGGGCGAACACCGGGGAGCTGTTTTTT.

This chain uses TRBV5-6 with TRBJ1-6; D gene ambiguous. With 1 base removed from V and 7 bases from J, the gap between germline ends came to 12 bases. Germline V gene data show CDR1 as SGHDT and CDR2 as YYEEEE. CDR3 length: 15 amino acids. The CDR3 reads CASSLFYVGNSPLHF. CDR3 DNA: TGTGCCAGCAGCTTGTTTTATGTCGGGAATTCACCCCTCCACTTT. The full variable domain, its missing parts supplied by reference TRBV5-6 and TRBJ1-6, is DAGVTQSPTHLIKTRGQQVTLRCSPKSGHDTVSWYQQALGQGPQFIFQYYEEEERQRGNFPDRFSGHQFPNYSSELNVNALLLGDSALYLCASSLFYVGNSPLHFGNGTRLTVT.

The chain combines TRBV19 with TRBJ2-7; 7 nucleotides match TRBD1. Germline V lookup: CDR1 LNHDA, CDR2 SQIVND (reference sequence). With 9 bases clipped from V and 3 bases from J, the junction kept 14 bases outside the gene matches. The CDR3 is made up of 15 amino acids. CDR3 sequence reads: CARTDRAILGYEQYF. The CDR3 DNA is TGTGCCAGAACCGACAGGGCTATTCTAGGCTACGAGCAGTACTTC.

The chain carries TRBV27 and TRBJ2-2; D not certain. The CDR3 is 14 residues long. The germline CDR1 and CDR2 sequences are MNHEY and SMNVEV (reference sequence). The V and J ends lost 3 bases and 1 base respectively, with 6 bases between them. The chain's CDR3 is CASSFEVNTGELFF. CDR3 in DNA: TGTGCCAGCAGTTTTGAGGTGAACACCGGGGAGCTGTTTTTT.

V and J are TRBV14 and TRBJ2-7; TRBD1 matches 8 bases. The CDR3 is 15 amino acids. The germline V gene has CDR1 SGHDN and CDR2 FVKESK. Germline trimming cut 5 bases from V and 0 bases from J; bases unmatched to any gene: 6. CDR3 residues: CASSTPQGASYEQYF. In DNA, the CDR3 is TGTGCCAGCAGCACACCCCAGGGGGCCTCCTACGAGCAGTACTTC.

This chain connects TRBV21-1 to TRBJ2-7; the D call in the table, TRBD2, was not verified against the DNA. TRBV21-1 is tagged as a pseudogene. This CDR3 is built from 15 residues. This CDR3 reads CASNIRGGDQYEQYF. Written as DNA, the CDR3 is TGTGCCAGCAACATAAGGGGGGGAGACCAGTACGAGCAGTACTTC.

V is TRBV19 and J is TRBJ2-2; weak D call: TRBD1 (7 bases). V lost 5 bases, J lost 7 bases, and 11 bases lay in between. Germline values: CDR1 LNHDA, CDR2 SQIVND (reference sequence). This CDR3 spans 13 amino acids. CDR3 bases: TGTGCCAGTAGTGGCAGGGGGGTCGGGGAGCTGTTTTTT. Its protein product is CASSGRGVGELFF.

The chain recombines TRBV5-6 with TRBJ2-5, with 8 bases fitting TRBD2. V lost 4 bases, J lost 4 bases, and 3 bases stayed unmatched. The CDR3 loop spans 13 amino acids. Germline CDR1 and CDR2: SGHDT and YYEEEE. CDR3 in amino acids: CASSPAGGETQYF. The CDR3 nucleotides read TGTGCCAGCAGCCCTGCGGGGGGAGAGACCCAGTACTTC.

This clone has more than one count but fewer than ten. The chain uses TRBV19 and TRBJ1-5; tentative D call: TRBD1 (6 bases). V was trimmed by 8 bases and J by 0 bases, leaving 20 bases between them. This CDR3 spans 17 amino acids. Per the germline V gene, CDR1 is LNHDA and CDR2 is SQIVND (reference sequence). Here the CDR3 reads CASEKRTVSVSNQPQHF. The CDR3 DNA reads as TGTGCCAGTGAAAAGCGGACAGTTTCGGTTAGCAATCAGCCCCAGCATTTT.

This chain connects TRBV7-3 to TRBJ1-1; D call uncertain. Germline CDR1 SGHTA, CDR2 FQGTGA. CDR3 length equals 14 residues. The germline V and J ends were trimmed by 0 bases and 7 bases, with 12 bases remaining between them. The CDR3 here is CASSLTGSGSEAFF. The CDR3 nucleotides are TGTGCCAGCAGCTTAACGGGTTCTGGTAGTGAAGCTTTCTTT.

The chain links TRBV10-2 to TRBJ1-4, with D maybe TRBD1 (6 bases). Germline lookup yields CDR1 WSHSY and CDR2 SAAADI. This CDR3 has 13 amino acids. The V gene lost 6 bases and the J gene lost 7 bases, with 12 bases spanning the gap. The CDR3 region has the DNA TGCGCCAGCAGGGACAGAGGGATTGAAAAACTGTTTTTT. It yields the protein CASRDRGIEKLFF.

A word on this clone: The sample carries other DNA sequences with the same CDR3. This chain connects TRBV7-2 to TRBJ1-1; perhaps TRBD1 as D (5 bases). CDR1 SGHTA and CDR2 FQGNSA come from the germline V gene. The CDR3 covers 14 residues. The ends were cut back, 5 bases at V and 3 bases at J, with 13 bases in the middle. The CDR3 DNA reads as TGTGCCAGCAGCCTCCAGGGAGGGGACACTGAAGCTTTCTTT. Protein: CASSLQGGDTEAFF. Using reference TRBV7-2 and TRBJ1-1 for the parts outside the CDR3, the full variable domain is GAGVSQSPSNKVTEKGKDVELRCDPISGHTALYWYRQSLGQGLEFLIYFQGNSAPDKSGLPSDRFSAERTGGSVSTLTIQRTQQEDSAVYLCASSLQGGDTEAFFGQGTRLTVV.

The rearrangement uses TRBV5-5 and TRBJ1-1; D not resolved. The V and J ends lost 3 bases and 8 bases respectively, with 8 bases between them. Germline values: CDR1 SGHKS, CDR2 YYEKEE (reference sequence). The CDR3 is 11 residues long. The CDR3 nucleotides are TGTGCCAGCAGCTCCAGCAAAGAAGCTTTCTTT. The encoded protein is CASSSSKEAFF.

The J gene is TRBJ1-1, the V gene TRBV9; a possible D gene is TRBD1 (5 bases). Trimming took off 4 bases at V and 0 bases at J, with 10 bases between the two ends. The CDR3 is 14 amino acids. Germline V gene data show CDR1 as SGDLS and CDR2 as YYNGEE. The CDR3 sequence: CASSRDGMNTEAFF. CDR3 coding DNA: TGTGCCAGCAGCCGGGACGGGATGAACACTGAAGCTTTCTTT.

V usage is TRBV18 and J usage is TRBJ1-2; TRBD1 might be the D (5 bases). Germline CDR1 reads KGHSH; CDR2 reads LQKENI. The V end was cut by 3 bases, the J end by 4 bases, with 18 bases between. This CDR3 is built from 16 residues. CDR3 nucleotides: TGTGCCAGCTCACCGGCGTCCAGGGACGTCGGCTATGGCTACACCTTC. It encodes CASSPASRDVGYGYTF.